These 6 T cell receptor beta chains originate from one sample sequenced in a study of T cell responses to AZD1222 COVID-19 vaccine. Profiling relied on immunoSEQ multiplex PCR, and the TCRdb table lists in-frame clones only, not all of them. The sample contains roughly 170,000 clones, approximately 90% of which appear only once. The material sequenced was peripheral blood, taken on day 0 of AZD1222 vaccination. The receptor source for this set is an adult in good health.

The chain links TRBV4-3 to TRBJ2-7; TRBD2 matches 9 bases. The germline gives CDR1 LGHNA, CDR2 YSLEER. With V trimmed by 0 bases and J by 5 bases, 8 bases remained unmatched. CDR3 size: 16 residues. CDR3 loop: CASSQDLGSGGNEQYF. The CDR3 DNA sequence: TGCGCCAGCAGCCAAGATCTAGGTAGCGGGGGAAACGAGCAGTACTTC.

The CDR3 nucleotides are TGTGCCAGCAGCACAGAGATGAACACTGAAGCTTTCTTT. It translates to CASSTEMNTEAFF. The gene calls are TRBV5-5 and TRBJ1-1; D uncertain. CDR1 and CDR2 (germline): SGHKS, YYEKEE (reference sequence). There are 13 residues in the CDR3. The germline V and J ends were trimmed by 4 bases and 0 bases, with 7 bases remaining between them.

V is TRBV11-2 and J is TRBJ1-2; D remains unclear. Germline CDR1 and CDR2: SGHAT and FQNNGV. Trimming took off 4 bases at V and 4 bases at J, with 16 bases between the two ends. The CDR3 covers 15 residues. The CDR3 DNA sequence: TGTGCCAGCAGCTCTTCGGACTTTCTTGGCTATGGCTACACCTTC. It codes for CASSSSDFLGYGYTF.

The chain is built from TRBV7-9 and TRBJ2-7; 10 nucleotides line up with TRBD2. CDR1 is SEHNR and CDR2 is FQNEAQ in the germline V gene (reference sequence). This CDR3 is 15 amino acids long. J gave up 1 base and V 3 bases, and 3 bases lay outside the gene matches. CDR3 residues: CASSFSGGTSYEQYF. The CDR3 bases are TGTGCCAGCAGCTTTAGCGGGGGGACATCCTACGAGCAGTACTTC.

The chain joins TRBV28 to TRBJ2-7; D may be TRBD1 or TRBD2 (5 bases each). The germline gives CDR1 MDHEN, CDR2 SYDVKM. Trimming took 3 bases from V and 0 from J, leaving 15 bases between them. The CDR3 covers 16 residues. As DNA, the CDR3 is TGTGCCAGCAGTTTCGAGGGACCCCTTCGCTCCTACGAGCAGTACTTC. Protein product: CASSFEGPLRSYEQYF.

V is TRBV5-1 and J is TRBJ1-2, with D hard to call. The V gene's germline CDR1 is SGHRS and CDR2 YFSETQ. CDR3 length equals 14 residues. Trimming took off 3 bases at V and 2 bases at J, with 11 bases between the two ends. CDR3 region: CASSSSDGNYGYTF. CDR3 DNA sequence: TGCGCCAGCAGCTCCTCCGACGGGAACTATGGCTACACCTTC.